One and the same sample provided the 7 T cell receptor beta chains below, sequenced in a study of T cell responses to AZD1222 COVID-19 vaccine. Clones were sequenced by immunoSEQ multiplex PCR, and TCRdb holds only the in-frame ones, with some missing. In the table there are about 160,000 clones, 90% to 95% of which are singletons. Sample: peripheral blood, taken 28 days after the second AZD1222 dose. The receptors come from an adult who received the AZD1222 COVID-19 vaccine.

This clone appeared a single time. This rearrangement joins TRBV3-1 (or the pseudogene TRBV3-2) to TRBJ1-5; D ambiguous. The CDR3 extends over 14 amino acids. The germline V gene encodes CDR1 LGHDT and CDR2 YNNKEL (reference sequence). V was pared by 2 bases and J by 5 bases, with 10 bases between. CDR3 sequence: CASSQQATHQPQHF. CDR3 nucleotides: TGTGCCAGCAGCCAACAGGCCACCCATCAGCCCCAGCATTTT.

The chain is built from TRBV10-3 and TRBJ2-7, with D unclear. This CDR3 contains 14 residues. The V end was cut by 3 bases, the J end by 2 bases, with 11 bases between. Germline V gene data show CDR1 as ENHRY and CDR2 as SYGVKD. The CDR3 coding sequence is TGTGCCATCAGTGACGACGAAATAGCCTACGAGCAGTACTTC. Its translation: CAISDDEIAYEQYF.

This chain links TRBV10-3 with TRBJ1-2; 7 nucleotides line up with TRBD1. Germline loops: CDR1 ENHRY, CDR2 SYGVKD. The CDR3 sequence is 19 residues long. V lost 5 bases and J lost 5; bases outside the gene matches: 23. The CDR3 coding sequence is TGTGCCATCAGTAGTAGTGGAGGGGACAGCGCACCCTCTAGATATGGCTACACCTTC. Translation: CAISSSGGDSAPSRYGYTF.

The J gene is TRBJ1-1, the V gene TRBV6-1; 8 bases agree with TRBD1. Per the germline V gene, CDR1 is MNHNS and CDR2 is SASEGT. This CDR3 has 15 amino acids. After removal of 2 bases from V and 5 bases from J, the junction contained 7 bases not matched to a gene. CDR3 sequence reads: CASSELRTGITEAFF. The CDR3 DNA follows: TGTGCCAGCAGTGAACTCCGGACAGGGATAACTGAAGCTTTCTTT.

As concerns this clone: The sample contains more than one DNA sequence encoding this CDR3. The J gene is TRBJ1-5, the V gene TRBV12-3 or TRBV12-4; D not resolved. The V end lost 5 bases, the J end lost 4 bases, and 9 bases lay between the germline ends. The CDR3 is made up of 13 amino acids. The CDR3 bases are TGTGCCAGCAGTCTGGGCCCGAATCAGCCCCAGCATTTT. Its protein is CASSLGPNQPQHF.

This clone came up once. The chain joins TRBV6-5 to TRBJ1-1; 10 bases fit TRBD1. Trimming at V came to 6 bases and at J to 2 bases, leaving 3 bases not matched to a gene. Germline V gene lookup returns CDR1 MNHEY and CDR2 SVGAGI. CDR3 length equals 14 residues. CDR3 region: CASSGQGENTEAFF. CDR3 bases: TGTGCCAGCAGCGGACAGGGGGAAAACACTGAAGCTTTCTTT.

J is TRBJ2-3 and V is TRBV6-5, with TRBD1 identical over 8 bases. Trimming took 2 bases from V and 1 from J; bases not matched to a gene: 2. The CDR3 is made up of 15 amino acids. Per the germline V gene, CDR1 is MNHEY and CDR2 is SVGAGI. The DNA of the CDR3 is TGTGCCAGCAGTTACGAGGGACAGGGCACAGATACGCAGTATTTT. It translates to CASSYEGQGTDTQYF.